The 22 T cell receptor beta chains given below trace back to one sample, sequenced in a study of CD8 T cells in Susac syndrome. Reverse transcription of about 0.5 to 1 ug RNA used random hexamers. TCRdb processed the immunoSEQ multiplex PCR reads anew with MiXCR; each CDR3 protein has one entry. Here the sample spans more than 90,000 distinct CDR3 sequences, 90% to 95% being singletons. Sequencing was carried out using CD4+ T cells from PBMCs. Receptors originate from a human donor with multiple sclerosis.

V and J are TRBV29-1 and TRBJ2-1; the match to TRBD2 covers 8 bases. Germline CDR1 and CDR2: SQVTM and ANQGSEA. J lost 5 bases, V lost 5 bases, and 5 bases had no gene match. There are 13 residues in the CDR3. CDR3 sequence reads: CSVQSGGDNEQFF. The CDR3 DNA sequence: TGCAGCGTTCAAAGCGGGGGAGACAATGAGCAGTTCTTC.

The J gene is TRBJ2-6, the V gene TRBV7-3; the D gene could be TRBD1 or TRBD2 (6 bases each). CDR1 and CDR2 from the germline V gene are SGHTA and FQGTGA. CDR3 length: 16 amino acids. Deletions cut 4 bases from V and 6 bases from J, with 16 bases between. CDR3 nucleotides: TGTGCCAGCAGCTCGGGGGCCTCGCCGACGGCCAACGTCCTGACTTTC. It translates to CASSSGASPTANVLTF.

The genes are TRBV12-3 or TRBV12-4 and TRBJ2-5; the D is unclear. Trimming took 3 bases from V and 7 from J, leaving 12 bases between them. The CDR3 loop spans 13 amino acids. The CDR3 loop reads CASSFQRFGTQYF. CDR3 nucleotides: TGTGCCAGCAGTTTTCAGAGATTCGGGACCCAGTACTTC.

CDR3 region: CASSEYGTPSTDTQYF. The CDR3 bases are TGTGCCAGCAGTGAATACGGGACACCGAGCACAGATACGCAGTATTTT. The chain uses TRBV2 and TRBJ2-3; D is perhaps TRBD1 (6 bases). Germline loops: CDR1 SNHLY, CDR2 FYNNEI. V was trimmed by 2 bases and J by 0 bases, leaving 12 bases between them. The CDR3 covers 16 residues.

The chain is built from TRBV30 and TRBJ2-7; 9 positions match TRBD1. Germline V gene data show CDR1 as GTSNPN and CDR2 as SVGIG (reference sequence). The V gene end was trimmed by 6 bases and the J gene end by 2 bases; junction bases not matched to a gene: 11. This CDR3 is 15 amino acids long. The CDR3 DNA is TGTGCCTGCGGGACAGGGAATATTCAACCCTACGAGCAGTACTTC. It specifies CACGTGNIQPYEQYF.

The genes are TRBV30 and TRBJ1-3, with D unresolved. The CDR3 runs to 15 residues. Germline CDR1 GTSNPN, CDR2 SVGIG (reference sequence). The V gene lost 0 bases and the J gene lost 0 bases, with 9 bases spanning the gap. The CDR3 reads CAWSVDGSSGNTIYF. The DNA for the CDR3 is TGTGCCTGGAGTGTTGACGGCAGCTCTGGAAACACCATATATTTT.

This chain uses TRBV12-3 or TRBV12-4 with TRBJ1-1; D gene unclear. This CDR3 is built from 13 residues. Trimming cost V 1 base and J 6 bases, with 9 bases left between them. The CDR3 nucleotides are TGTGCCAGCAGTTTAGACCGAAGGTCTGAAGCTTTCTTT. Protein product: CASSLDRRSEAFF.

V and J are TRBV4-3 and TRBJ2-7; a possible D gene is TRBD2 (5 bases). CDR1 is LGHNA, CDR2 YSLEER, per germline. The CDR3 has 15 residues. V was trimmed by 0 bases and J by 1 base, leaving 10 bases between them. As DNA, the CDR3 is TGCGCCAGCAGCCAAGATTTGCGCGGGTCCTACGAGCAGTACTTC. This translates into CASSQDLRGSYEQYF.

V usage is TRBV7-8 and J usage is TRBJ1-5; D possibly corresponds to TRBD1 (6 bases). This CDR3 has 15 residues. CDR1 and CDR2 from the germline V gene are SGHVS and FQNEAQ. Trimming removed 8 bases from V and 0 bases from J, with 14 bases in between. The CDR3 coding sequence is TGTGCCAGCGCAGGCGGACAGTATAGCAATCAGCCCCAGCATTTT. This codes for CASAGGQYSNQPQHF.

The sample holds one count of this clonotype. One end of the junction varies from germline; a read error may be responsible. The chain uses TRBV18 and TRBJ1-1; D is perhaps TRBD1 (5 bases). The germline V gene has CDR1 KGHSH and CDR2 LQKENI. The CDR3 runs 16 residues. CDR3 bases: TGCGCCAGCTCACTCGCAAGGGGTGGCGTGGACACTGAAGCTTTCTTT. Its protein product is CASSLARGGVDTEAFF. The whole variable domain, remainder taken from reference TRBV18 and TRBJ1-1, is NAGVMQNPRHLVRRRGQEARLRCSPMKGHSHVYWYRQLPEEGLKFMVYLQKENIIDESGMPKERFSAEFPKEGPSILRIQQVVRGDSAAYFCASSLARGGVDTEAFFGQGTRLTVV.

This chain joins TRBV12-2 and TRBJ1-5; whether TRBD1, the table's D call, matches the DNA was not checked. TRBV12-2 is marked as a pseudogene. This CDR3 comprises 15 residues. CDR3 bases: TGTGCAAGTCGCTCGGGACAGGGATGCAATCAGCCCCAGCATTTT. This codes for CASRSGQGCNQPQHF.

The chain is built from TRBV11-2 and TRBJ2-5; the D is unclear. CDR3 length: 13 amino acids. The ends were cut back, 0 bases at V and 3 bases at J, with 5 bases in the middle. Looked up from germline, CDR1 is SGHAT and CDR2 is FQNNGV. CDR3 in DNA: TGTGCCAGCAGCTTAGAAAGGGAAGAGACCCAGTACTTC. Translated: CASSLEREETQYF.

The chain carries TRBV6-2 or TRBV6-3 and TRBJ2-2; no clear D. Germline CDR1 is MNHEY and CDR2 is SVGEGT. V shed 5 bases and J shed 5 bases, with 9 bases lying between them. This CDR3 comprises 13 residues. CDR3: CASSPRRTGELFF. CDR3 sequence (DNA): TGTGCCAGCAGTCCCAGAAGGACCGGGGAGCTGTTTTTT.

The rearrangement uses TRBV18 and TRBJ2-7; D is unclear. The germline CDR1 and CDR2 sequences are KGHSH and LQKENI. CDR3 length: 15 residues. The V end lost 1 base, the J end lost 3 bases, and 13 bases lay between the germline ends. In DNA, the CDR3 is TGTGCCAGCTCACCACAGGTGACGAGTAGCTACGAGCAGTACTTC. It codes for CASSPQVTSSYEQYF. The variable domain in full, with the rest retrieved from reference TRBV18 and TRBJ2-7, is NAGVMQNPRHLVRRRGQEARLRCSPMKGHSHVYWYRQLPEEGLKFMVYLQKENIIDESGMPKERFSAEFPKEGPSILRIQQVVRGDSAAYFCASSPQVTSSYEQYFGPGTRLTVT.

Only one count was recorded for this clonotype. The chain carries TRBV30 and TRBJ2-2, with TRBD1 matching 7 bases. The CDR3 consists of 14 residues. V shed 5 bases, J shed 4 bases, and the junction held 7 bases outside the gene matches. Germline loops: CDR1 GTSNPN, CDR2 SVGIG (reference sequence). CDR3 protein: CAWRLTGRTGELFF. The CDR3 bases are TGTGCCTGGCGACTGACAGGGCGCACCGGGGAGCTGTTTTTT. Supplemented by reference TRBV30 and TRBJ2-2, the full variable domain reads SQTIHQWPATLVQPVGSPLSLECTVEGTSNPNLYWYRQAAGRGLQLLFYSVGIGQISSEVPQNLSASRPQDRQFILSSKKLLLSDSGFYLCAWRLTGRTGELFFGEGSRLTVL.

The J gene is TRBJ1-2, the V gene TRBV3-1; 11 bases align to TRBD1. The germline gives CDR1 LGHDT, CDR2 YNNKEL (reference sequence). This CDR3 comprises 16 residues. J was trimmed by 5 bases and V by 2 bases; bases with no gene match: 7. The CDR3 sequence: CASSQSRTGGAYGYTF. CDR3 nucleotides: TGTGCCAGCAGCCAATCTCGGACAGGGGGCGCGTATGGCTACACCTTC.

The genes are TRBV14 and TRBJ2-1, with 9 bases that match TRBD2. CDR1 is SGHDN and CDR2 is FVKESK in the germline V gene. This CDR3 contains 16 residues. V shed 4 bases and J 10 bases; nucleotides not matched to a gene: 14. This CDR3 reads CASSPRKRGATGEQFF. The CDR3 nucleotides are TGTGCCAGCAGCCCCCGCAAGCGGGGGGCTACAGGGGAGCAGTTCTTC. The full variable domain, its missing parts supplied by reference TRBV14 and TRBJ2-1, is EAGVTQFPSHSVIEKGQTVTLRCDPISGHDNLYWYRRVMGKEIKFLLHFVKESKQDESGMPNNRFLAERTGGTYSTLKVQPAELEDSGVYFCASSPRKRGATGEQFFGPGTRLTVL.

V and J are TRBV3-1 and TRBJ1-2; TRBD1 might be the D (5 bases). This CDR3 is 13 amino acids long. Germline CDR1 is LGHDT and CDR2 is YNNKEL (reference sequence). The V gene lost 8 bases and the J gene lost 8 bases, with 18 bases spanning the gap. The CDR3: CASSPRQGRGYTF. The DNA of the CDR3 is TGTGCCAGCTCCCCGAGGCAGGGACGGGGCTACACCTTC.

This clonotype was picked up a small number of times. The rearrangement joins TRBV29-1 to TRBJ2-7; D not resolved. This CDR3 has 13 residues. V was pared by 4 bases and J by 0 bases, with 10 bases between. Germline CDR1 SQVTM, CDR2 ANQGSEA. CDR3 region: CSVGHPTSYEQYF. For the CDR3, the DNA is TGCAGCGTTGGACATCCTACCTCCTACGAGCAGTACTTC.

V and J are TRBV7-2 and TRBJ2-5, with D possibly being TRBD2 (6 bases). The V and J ends lost 5 bases and 9 bases respectively, with 16 bases between them. CDR1 SGHTA and CDR2 FQGNSA come from the germline V gene. This CDR3 comprises 13 residues. CDR3 nucleotide sequence: TGTGCCAGCAGCGCAGACAGCCCGGGGGCCCAGTACTTC. Its translation: CASSADSPGAQYF. Full variable domain (outside the CDR3, taken from reference TRBV7-2 and TRBJ2-5): GAGVSQSPSNKVTEKGKDVELRCDPISGHTALYWYRQSLGQGLEFLIYFQGNSAPDKSGLPSDRFSAERTGGSVSTLTIQRTQQEDSAVYLCASSADSPGAQYFGPGTRLLVL.

The V call is TRBV29-1, the J call TRBJ2-7, with D possibly matching TRBD1 (5 bases). Germline V lookup: CDR1 SQVTM, CDR2 ANQGSEA. The CDR3 is made up of 12 amino acids. V lost 6 bases and J 2 bases, leaving 11 bases between the germline ends. The CDR3 loop reads CSVYLGAYEQYF. CDR3 coding DNA: TGCAGCGTGTACTTAGGGGCCTACGAGCAGTACTTC.

Written as DNA, the CDR3 is TGCAGTGCTTTAGCGGGGGGGCGGTCCTACAATGAGCAGTTCTTC. Its protein is CSALAGGRSYNEQFF. V gene TRBV20-1 combines with J gene TRBJ2-1; the match to TRBD2 covers 11 bases. Losses at the gene ends were 5 bases for V and 1 base for J; bases not matched to a gene: 4. The CDR3 runs 15 residues. The germline V gene has CDR1 DFQATT and CDR2 SNEGSKA (reference sequence).